This record covers a single T cell receptor (beta chain). Its antigen is unidentified. Losses at the gene ends were 0 bases for V and 3 bases for J; bases not matched to a gene: 7. The CDR3 totals 17 residues. Germline V gives CDR1 SGHRS, CDR2 YFSETQ. Some clones are missing from TCRdb's copy, which holds only in-frame ones; the method was immunoSEQ multiplex PCR. Here the sample spans a few hundred thousand clones, over 75% being singletons. The source of the sample is a study of cytomegalovirus exposure and HLA in healthy donors. Study details: A subsequent analysis reported that the roughly 130 validation repertoires were produced on the same platform that had also been used for the roughly 700 first-cohort repertoires. Study-level points and caveats: The authors confirmed in vitro that a few CMV-associated chains were specific for CMV antigens.

V and J are TRBV5-1 and TRBJ2-5; 11 bases agree with TRBD2. Material: PBMCs. The receptor comes from a man under 40 in good health and CMV-seronegative. CDR3 sequence: CASSLGSTSGVEETQYF. CDR3 sequence (DNA): TGCGCCAGCAGCTTGGGGTCGACTAGCGGGGTAGAAGAGACCCAGTACTTC.